The clone carrying this T cell receptor (beta chain) has more than one count but fewer than ten. Antigen specificity is unknown. Sorting with CD45RO/CCR7/CD25/CD127/CD95/CD27 yielded naive, central memory, regulatory and stem-like memory CD4+ cells. Once sorted, every population was more than 95% pure. Germline CDR1 and CDR2: SEHNR and FQNEAQ (reference sequence). The V and J ends lost 6 bases and 12 bases, in that order; junction bases with no gene match: 2. This CDR3 spans 10 amino acids. The data derive from a study of beta chain features in type 1 diabetes. Study results and caveats: Type 1 diabetes patients had TCRB CDR3s that were shorter (moderately but significantly so) in all four CD4+ subsets. Any HLA effect on TCRB rearrangement was left unresolved by small sub-analyses.

Expressed TCRB transcripts got sequenced, as all isolated RNA was reverse transcribed. Using immunoSEQ multiplex PCR, the repertoire was profiled, and TCRdb retains in-frame clones only, with some absent. The sample contains 350,000 to 450,000 clones, approximately 12% of which appear only once. The sequenced material came from naive CD4+ T cells from blood. The rearrangement joins TRBV7-9 to TRBJ1-3; 7 bases map to TRBD1. This sequence was found in a woman between 18 and 29 years old with type 1 diabetes. CDR3 amino acids: CASRGTDIYF. The CDR3 DNA sequence: TGTGCCAGCAGAGGGACAGACATATATTTT.